The clone carrying this T cell receptor (beta chain) has only one observation. Its antigen is still unknown. V was pared by 4 bases and J by 1 base, with 11 bases between. In germline, CDR1 is SQVTM, CDR2 ANQGSEA. The CDR3 consists of 14 residues. Measured with immunoSEQ multiplex PCR; TCRdb has only the in-frame clones, and not every one. This table has approximately 70,000 clones, 93% appearing once. These data belong to a study of PD-1 blockade in classical Hodgkin lymphoma. Study-wide results and caveats: Prior therapy or disease activity may underlie the repertoire differences, whose causes remain undefined.

Indicated time point: newly diagnosed, previously untreated cHL patient sample. Untreated, newly diagnosed classical Hodgkin lymphoma PBMCs served for comparison. What was sequenced was peripheral blood mononuclear cells (PBMCs). This sequence originates from a human donor with classical Hodgkin lymphoma. V gene TRBV29-1 combines with J gene TRBJ1-3, with D hard to call. The CDR3 DNA reads TGCAGCGTTGGGCGACCGGGGTCTGGAAACACCATATATTTT. This codes for CSVGRPGSGNTIYF.